This T cell receptor beta chain emerged from a study of blood T cell repertoires in COVID-19. The wider study: Acute-phase and convalescent COVID-19 samples originated in the United States, Italy and Spain. PBMCs, B-cell-depleted T cells, or T cells were the source of the cDNA or gDNA that made up the material.

Trimming cost V 7 bases and J 6 bases; bases outside gene matches: 1. Per the germline V gene, CDR1 is SEHNR and CDR2 is FQNEAQ (reference sequence). CDR3 size: 12 residues. Profiling relied on immunoSEQ multiplex PCR, and the TCRdb table lists in-frame clones only, not all of them. The data contain some 160,000 clones, more than 75% of them singletons. This receptor was identified in a man over 45 who had recovered from COVID-19. Sequences were obtained from peripheral blood. The chain is built from TRBV7-9 and TRBJ2-1, with 9 nucleotides matching TRBD1. CDR3 sequence (DNA): TGTGCCAGCACGGGACAGGGCAATGAGCAGTTCTTC. The encoded protein is CASTGQGNEQFF.